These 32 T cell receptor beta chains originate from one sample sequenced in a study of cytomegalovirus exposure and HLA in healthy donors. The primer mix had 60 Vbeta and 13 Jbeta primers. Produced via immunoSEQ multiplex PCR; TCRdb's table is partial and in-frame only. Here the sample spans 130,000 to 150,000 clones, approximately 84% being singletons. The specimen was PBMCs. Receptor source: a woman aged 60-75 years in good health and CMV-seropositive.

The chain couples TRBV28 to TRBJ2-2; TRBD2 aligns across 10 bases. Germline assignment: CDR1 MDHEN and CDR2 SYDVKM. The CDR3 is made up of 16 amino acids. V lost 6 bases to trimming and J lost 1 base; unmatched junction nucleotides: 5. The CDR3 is CASSRRLAGNTGELFF. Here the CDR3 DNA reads TGTGCCAGCAGCCGACGACTAGCGGGGAACACCGGGGAGCTGTTTTTT. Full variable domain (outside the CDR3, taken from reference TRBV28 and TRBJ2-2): DVKVTQSSRYLVKRTGEKVFLECVQDMDHENMFWYRQDPGLGLRLIYFSYDVKMKEKGDIPEGYSVSREKKERFSLILESASTNQTSMYLCASSRRLAGNTGELFFGEGSRLTVL.

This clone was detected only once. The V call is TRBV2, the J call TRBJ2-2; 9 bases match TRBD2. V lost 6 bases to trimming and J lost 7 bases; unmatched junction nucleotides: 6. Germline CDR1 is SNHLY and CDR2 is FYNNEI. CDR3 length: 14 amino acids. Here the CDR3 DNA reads TGTGCCAGCAGAGGTAGCGGGAGTTTCGGGGAGCTGTTTTTT. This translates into CASRGSGSFGELFF.

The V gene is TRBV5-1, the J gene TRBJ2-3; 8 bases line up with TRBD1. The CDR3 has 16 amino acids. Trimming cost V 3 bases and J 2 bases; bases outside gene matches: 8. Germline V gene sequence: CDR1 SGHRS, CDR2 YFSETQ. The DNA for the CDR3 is TGCGCCAGCAGCTCGCCCGGACAGGGCCTCACAGATACGCAGTATTTT. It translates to CASSSPGQGLTDTQYF.

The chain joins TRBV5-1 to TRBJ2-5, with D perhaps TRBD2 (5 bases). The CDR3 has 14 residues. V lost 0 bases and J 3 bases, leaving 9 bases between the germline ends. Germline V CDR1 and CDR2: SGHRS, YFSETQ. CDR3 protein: CASSLGGLKETQYF. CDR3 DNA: TGCGCCAGCAGCTTGGGTGGACTGAAAGAGACCCAGTACTTC.

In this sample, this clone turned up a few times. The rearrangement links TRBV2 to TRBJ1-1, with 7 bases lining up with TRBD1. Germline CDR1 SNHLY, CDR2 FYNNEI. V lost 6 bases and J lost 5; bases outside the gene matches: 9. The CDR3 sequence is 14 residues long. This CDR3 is CASRGNRGGTEAFF. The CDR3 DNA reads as TGTGCCAGCAGGGGGAACAGGGGCGGAACTGAAGCTTTCTTT.

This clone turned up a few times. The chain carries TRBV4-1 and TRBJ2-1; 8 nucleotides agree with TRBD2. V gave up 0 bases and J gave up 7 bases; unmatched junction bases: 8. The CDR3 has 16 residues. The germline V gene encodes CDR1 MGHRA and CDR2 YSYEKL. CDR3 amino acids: CASSQEGSGSSNEQFF. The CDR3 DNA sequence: TGCGCCAGCAGCCAAGAGGGAAGCGGGAGTTCAAATGAGCAGTTCTTC.

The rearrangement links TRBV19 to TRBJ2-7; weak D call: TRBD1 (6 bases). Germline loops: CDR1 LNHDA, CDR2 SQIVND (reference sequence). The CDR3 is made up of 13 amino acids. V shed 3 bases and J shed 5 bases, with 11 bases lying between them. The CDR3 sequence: CASSMGQTHEQYF. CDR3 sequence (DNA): TGTGCCAGTAGTATGGGACAAACCCACGAGCAGTACTTC.

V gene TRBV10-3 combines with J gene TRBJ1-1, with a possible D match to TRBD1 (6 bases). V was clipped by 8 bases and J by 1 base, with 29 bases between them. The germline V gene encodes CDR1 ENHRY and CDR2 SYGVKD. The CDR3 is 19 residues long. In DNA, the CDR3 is TGTGCCATCGGAGGCCCAATTCAGACAGGACGCAGAGGGAACACTGAAGCTTTCTTT. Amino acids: CAIGGPIQTGRRGNTEAFF.

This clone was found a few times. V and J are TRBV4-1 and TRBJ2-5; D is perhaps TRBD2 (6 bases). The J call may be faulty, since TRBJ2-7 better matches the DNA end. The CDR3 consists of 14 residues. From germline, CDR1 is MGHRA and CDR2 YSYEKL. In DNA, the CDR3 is TGCGCCAGCAGCCAACCGGGGGACTCCTACGAGCAGTACTTC. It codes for CASSQPGDSYEQYF.

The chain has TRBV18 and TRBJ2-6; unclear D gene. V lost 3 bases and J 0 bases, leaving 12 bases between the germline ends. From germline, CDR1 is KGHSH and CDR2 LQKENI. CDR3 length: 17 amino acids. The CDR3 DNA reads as TGTGCCAGCTCACCCACAGTTCCCAGCTCTGGGGCCAACGTCCTGACTTTC. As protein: CASSPTVPSSGANVLTF.

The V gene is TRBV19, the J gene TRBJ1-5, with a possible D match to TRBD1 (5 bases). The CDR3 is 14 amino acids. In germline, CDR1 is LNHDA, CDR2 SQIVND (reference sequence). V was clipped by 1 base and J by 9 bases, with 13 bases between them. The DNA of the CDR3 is TGTGCCAGTAGTATAGGGGCCAGGGCCTTGCCCCAGCATTTT. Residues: CASSIGARALPQHF.

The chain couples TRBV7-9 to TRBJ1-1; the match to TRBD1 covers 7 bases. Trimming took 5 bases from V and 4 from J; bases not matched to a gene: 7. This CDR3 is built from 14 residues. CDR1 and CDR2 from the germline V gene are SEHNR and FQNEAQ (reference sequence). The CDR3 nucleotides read TGTGCCAGCAGCACCCGACAGGGCCCCACTGAAGCTTTCTTT. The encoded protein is CASSTRQGPTEAFF.

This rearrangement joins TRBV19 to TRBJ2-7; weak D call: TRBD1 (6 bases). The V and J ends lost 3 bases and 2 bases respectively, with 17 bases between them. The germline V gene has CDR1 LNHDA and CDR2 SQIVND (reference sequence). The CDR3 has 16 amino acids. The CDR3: CASSILGAGETYEQYF. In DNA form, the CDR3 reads TGTGCCAGTAGTATTCTCGGAGCAGGGGAAACCTACGAGCAGTACTTC.

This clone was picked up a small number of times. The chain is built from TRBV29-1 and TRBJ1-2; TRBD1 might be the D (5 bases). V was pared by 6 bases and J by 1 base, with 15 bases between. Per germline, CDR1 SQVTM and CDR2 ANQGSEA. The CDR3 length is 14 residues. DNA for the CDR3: TGCAGCGTAACAAGACAGAAGATTAACTATGGCTACACCTTC. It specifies CSVTRQKINYGYTF.

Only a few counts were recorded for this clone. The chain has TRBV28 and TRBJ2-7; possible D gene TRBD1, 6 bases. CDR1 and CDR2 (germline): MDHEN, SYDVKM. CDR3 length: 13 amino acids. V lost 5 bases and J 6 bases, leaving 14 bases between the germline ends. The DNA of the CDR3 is TGTGCCAGCAGTCCCGCCGTGGGGGCCGAGCAGTACTTC. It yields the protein CASSPAVGAEQYF.

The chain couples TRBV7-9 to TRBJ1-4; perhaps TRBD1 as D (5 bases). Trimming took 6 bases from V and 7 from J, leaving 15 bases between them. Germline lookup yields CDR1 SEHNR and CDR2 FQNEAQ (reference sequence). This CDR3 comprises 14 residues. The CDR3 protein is CASSTLGRGEKLFF. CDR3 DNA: TGTGCCAGCAGTACCCTTGGGAGGGGTGAAAAACTGTTTTTT.

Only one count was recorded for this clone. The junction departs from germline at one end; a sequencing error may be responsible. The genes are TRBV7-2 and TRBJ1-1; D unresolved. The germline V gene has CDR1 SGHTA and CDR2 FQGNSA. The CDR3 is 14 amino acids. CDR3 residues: CAGSAQYMNTEAFF. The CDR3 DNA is TGTGCCGGCAGCGCACAGTATATGAACACTGAAGCTTTCTTT.

CDR3 bases: TGTGCCAGCAGCACGGGACTAGCGGGAGGGCCTTTCCAAGAGACCCAGTACTTC. Residues: CASSTGLAGGPFQETQYF. V usage is TRBV4-2 and J usage is TRBJ2-5, with 16 nucleotides matching TRBD2. V shed 5 bases and J 1 base; nucleotides not matched to a gene: 7. The CDR3 has 18 residues. Germline V gives CDR1 LGHNA, CDR2 YNFKEQ.

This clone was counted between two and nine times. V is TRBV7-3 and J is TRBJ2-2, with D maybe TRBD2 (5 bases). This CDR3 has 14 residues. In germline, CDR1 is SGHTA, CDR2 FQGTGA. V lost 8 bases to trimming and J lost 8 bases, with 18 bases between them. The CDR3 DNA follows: TGTGCCAGCGGAGTAGGGAGCGTTTCAGGGGAGCTGTTTTTT. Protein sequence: CASGVGSVSGELFF.

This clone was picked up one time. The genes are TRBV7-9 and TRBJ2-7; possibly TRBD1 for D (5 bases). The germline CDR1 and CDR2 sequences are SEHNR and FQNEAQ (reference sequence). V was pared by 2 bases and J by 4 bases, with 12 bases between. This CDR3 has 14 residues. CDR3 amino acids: CASSLQGWWYEQYF. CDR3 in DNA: TGTGCCAGCAGCTTACAGGGCTGGTGGTACGAGCAGTACTTC.

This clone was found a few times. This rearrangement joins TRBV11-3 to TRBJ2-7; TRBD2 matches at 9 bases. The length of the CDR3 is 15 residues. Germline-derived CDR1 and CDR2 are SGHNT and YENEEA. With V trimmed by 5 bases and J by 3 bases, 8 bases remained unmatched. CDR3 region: CASSGGGLAGYEQYF. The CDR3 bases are TGTGCCAGCAGCGGGGGGGGACTAGCTGGCTACGAGCAGTACTTC.

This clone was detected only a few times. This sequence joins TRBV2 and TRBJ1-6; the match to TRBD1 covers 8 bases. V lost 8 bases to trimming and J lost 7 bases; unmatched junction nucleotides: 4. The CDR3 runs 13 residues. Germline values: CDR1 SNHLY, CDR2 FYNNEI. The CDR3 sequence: CASAGTGNSPLHF. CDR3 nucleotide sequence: TGTGCCAGCGCTGGGACAGGCAATTCACCCCTCCACTTT.

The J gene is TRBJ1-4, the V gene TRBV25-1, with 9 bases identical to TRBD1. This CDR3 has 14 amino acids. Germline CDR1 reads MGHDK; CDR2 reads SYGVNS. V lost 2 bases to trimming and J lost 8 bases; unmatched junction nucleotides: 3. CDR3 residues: CASSERGQGEKLFF. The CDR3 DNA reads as TGTGCCAGCAGTGAAAGGGGACAGGGCGAAAAACTGTTTTTT.

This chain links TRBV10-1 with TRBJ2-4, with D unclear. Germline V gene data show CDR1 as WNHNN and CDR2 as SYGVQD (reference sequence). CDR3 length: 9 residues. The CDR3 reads CVPRNIQYF. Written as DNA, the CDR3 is TGCGTCCCGCGGAACATTCAGTACTTC.

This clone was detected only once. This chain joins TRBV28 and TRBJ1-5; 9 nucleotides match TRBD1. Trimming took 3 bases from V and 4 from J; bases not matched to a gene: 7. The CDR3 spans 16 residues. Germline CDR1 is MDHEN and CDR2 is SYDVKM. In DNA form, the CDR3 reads TGTGCCAGCAGTTTTTACGCGGGGACAGGGAATCAGCCCCAGCATTTT. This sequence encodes CASSFYAGTGNQPQHF.

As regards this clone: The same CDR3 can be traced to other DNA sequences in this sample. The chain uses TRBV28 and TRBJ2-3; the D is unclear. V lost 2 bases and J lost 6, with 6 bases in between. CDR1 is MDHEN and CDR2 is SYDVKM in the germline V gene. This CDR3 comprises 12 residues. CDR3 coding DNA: TGTGCCAGCAGTTTACCAGGTGATACGCAGTATTTT. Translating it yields CASSLPGDTQYF.

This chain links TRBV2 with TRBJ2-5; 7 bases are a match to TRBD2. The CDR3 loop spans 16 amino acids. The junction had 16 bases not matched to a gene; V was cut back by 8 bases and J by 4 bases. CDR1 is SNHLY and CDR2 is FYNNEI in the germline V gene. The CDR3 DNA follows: TGTGCCAGCCGGGACCGACAACCCTGGGGGGGAGAGACCCAGTACTTC. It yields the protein CASRDRQPWGGETQYF.

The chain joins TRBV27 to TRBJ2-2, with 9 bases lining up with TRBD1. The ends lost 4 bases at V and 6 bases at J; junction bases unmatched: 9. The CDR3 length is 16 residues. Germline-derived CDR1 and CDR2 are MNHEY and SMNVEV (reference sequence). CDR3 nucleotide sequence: TGTGCCAGCAGTTCCCGGGACAGGGTAGTACCCGGGGAGCTGTTTTTT. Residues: CASSSRDRVVPGELFF.

Here the CDR3 DNA reads TGTGCCAGCAGTGAGGGACAAGTCGGAAGGGACACTGAAGCTTTCTTT. Protein sequence: CASSEGQVGRDTEAFF. The V gene is TRBV2, the J gene TRBJ1-1; D possibly corresponds to TRBD1 (6 bases). V was shortened by 3 bases and J by 3 bases, with 17 bases between the two germline ends. CDR3 length: 16 residues. Germline-derived CDR1 and CDR2 are SNHLY and FYNNEI. The full variable domain, rest sourced from reference TRBV2 and TRBJ1-1, is EPEVTQTPSHQVTQMGQEVILRCVPISNHLYFYWYRQILGQKVEFLVSFYNNEISEKSEIFDDQFSVERPDGSNFTLKIRSTKLEDSAMYFCASSEGQVGRDTEAFFGQGTRLTVV.

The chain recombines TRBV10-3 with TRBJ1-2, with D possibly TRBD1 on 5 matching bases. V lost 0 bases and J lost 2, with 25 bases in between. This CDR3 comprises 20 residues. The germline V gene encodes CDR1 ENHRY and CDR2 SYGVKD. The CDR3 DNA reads TGTGCCATCAGTGAGTCAAGGTTAGATAGAGAACAGGTGGGCAACTATGGCTACACCTTC. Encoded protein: CAISESRLDREQVGNYGYTF.

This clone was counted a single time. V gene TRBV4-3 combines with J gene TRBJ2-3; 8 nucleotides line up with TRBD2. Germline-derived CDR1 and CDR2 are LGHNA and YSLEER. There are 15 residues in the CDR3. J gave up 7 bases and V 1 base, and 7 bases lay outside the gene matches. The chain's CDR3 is CASSQGGTRIHTQYF. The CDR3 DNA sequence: TGCGCCAGCAGCCAAGGGGGGACTAGGATACATACGCAGTATTTT.

The chain's CDR3 is CASSLGLASAGQYF. The CDR3 DNA follows: TGTGCCAGCAGCTTAGGACTAGCGTCGGCAGGGCAGTACTTC. The V gene is TRBV7-9, the J gene TRBJ2-7, with 8 bases aligning to TRBD2. This CDR3 has 14 amino acids. Trimming removed 1 base from V and 9 bases from J; junction bases left unmatched: 8. Germline values: CDR1 SEHNR, CDR2 FQNEAQ (reference sequence).